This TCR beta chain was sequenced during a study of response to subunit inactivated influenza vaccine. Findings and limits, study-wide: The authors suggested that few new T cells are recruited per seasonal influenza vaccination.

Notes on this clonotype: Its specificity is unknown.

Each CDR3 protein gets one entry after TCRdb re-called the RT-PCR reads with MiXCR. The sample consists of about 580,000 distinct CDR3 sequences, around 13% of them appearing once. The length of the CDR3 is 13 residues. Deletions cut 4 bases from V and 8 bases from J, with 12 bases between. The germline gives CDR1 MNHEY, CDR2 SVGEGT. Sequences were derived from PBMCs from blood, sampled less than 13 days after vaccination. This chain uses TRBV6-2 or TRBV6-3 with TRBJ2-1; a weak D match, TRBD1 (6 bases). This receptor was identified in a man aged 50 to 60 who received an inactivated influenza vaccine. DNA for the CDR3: TGTGCCAGCAGTTGGGGGCGTAACCATGAGCAGTTCTTC. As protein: CASSWGRNHEQFF.